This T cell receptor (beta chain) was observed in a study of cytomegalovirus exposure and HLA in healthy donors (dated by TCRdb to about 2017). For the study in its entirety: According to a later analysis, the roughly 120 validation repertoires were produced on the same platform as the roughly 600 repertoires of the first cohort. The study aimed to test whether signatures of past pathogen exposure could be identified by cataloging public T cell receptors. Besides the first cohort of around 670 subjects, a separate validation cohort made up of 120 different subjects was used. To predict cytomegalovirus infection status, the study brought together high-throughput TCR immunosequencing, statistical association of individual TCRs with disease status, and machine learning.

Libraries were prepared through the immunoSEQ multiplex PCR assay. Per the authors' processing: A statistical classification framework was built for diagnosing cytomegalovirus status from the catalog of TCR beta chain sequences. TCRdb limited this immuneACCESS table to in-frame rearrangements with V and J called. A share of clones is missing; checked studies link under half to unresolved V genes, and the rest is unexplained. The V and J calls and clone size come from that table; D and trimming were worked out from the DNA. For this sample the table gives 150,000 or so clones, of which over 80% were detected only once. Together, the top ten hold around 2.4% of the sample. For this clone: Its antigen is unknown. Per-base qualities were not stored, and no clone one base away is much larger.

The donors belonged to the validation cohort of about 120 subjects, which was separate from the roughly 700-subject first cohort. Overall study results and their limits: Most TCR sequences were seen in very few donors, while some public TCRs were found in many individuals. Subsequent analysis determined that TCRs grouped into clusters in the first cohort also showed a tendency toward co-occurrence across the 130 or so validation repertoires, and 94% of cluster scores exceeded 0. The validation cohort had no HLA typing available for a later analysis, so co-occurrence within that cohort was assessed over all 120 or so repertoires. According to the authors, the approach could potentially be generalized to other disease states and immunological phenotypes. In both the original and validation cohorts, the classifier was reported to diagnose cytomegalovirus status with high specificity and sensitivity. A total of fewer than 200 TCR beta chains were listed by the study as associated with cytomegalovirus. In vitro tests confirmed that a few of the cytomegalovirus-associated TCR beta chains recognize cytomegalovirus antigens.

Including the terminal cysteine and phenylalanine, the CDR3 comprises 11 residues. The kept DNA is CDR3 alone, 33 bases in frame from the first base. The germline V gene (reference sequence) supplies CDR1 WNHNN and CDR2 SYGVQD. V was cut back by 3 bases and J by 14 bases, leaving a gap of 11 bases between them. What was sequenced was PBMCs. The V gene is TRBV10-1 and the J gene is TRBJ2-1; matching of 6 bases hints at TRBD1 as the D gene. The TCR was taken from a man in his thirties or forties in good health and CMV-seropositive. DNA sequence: TGCGCCAGCAGTGATGGGACACGTGAGTTCTTC. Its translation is CASSDGTREFF.